A single sample is the source of the 21 T cell receptor beta chains below, sequenced in a study of blood T cells in healthy people across ages. Primed by a sample-barcoded 5' primer and a J-beta primer mix, a second PCR proceeded for roughly 6 to 12 cycles. TCRdb independently ran MiXCR on the 5' RACE reads; one entry per CDR3 protein. The sample includes 600,000 to 850,000 distinct CDR3 sequences, approximately 25% seen only once; the top ten take roughly 9%. These same data were also listed under a study on T cells of mothers and their children.

The source material was blood. The receptors were gathered from a boy aged 5-17 years in good health.

V gene TRBV3-1 combines with J gene TRBJ2-5; D call uncertain. Trimming stripped 0 bases from V and 3 bases from J, with 17 bases between. CDR1 LGHDT and CDR2 YNNKEL come from the germline V gene (reference sequence). The CDR3 extends over 17 amino acids. The CDR3 bases are TGTGCCAGCAGCCAAGATTGGGAAGTTCTCTCTAAAGAGACCCAGTACTTC. This gives the protein CASSQDWEVLSKETQYF.

This chain uses TRBV7-9 with TRBJ2-3, with D perhaps matching TRBD1 (5 bases). Germline V gene data show CDR1 as SEHNR and CDR2 as FQNEAQ (reference sequence). Between the trimmed V and J ends, which lost 7 bases and 2 bases, there was a span of 16 bases. The CDR3 consists of 15 residues. This chain's CDR3 is CASTLRGFTTDTQYF. CDR3 sequence (DNA): TGTGCCAGCACCCTAAGGGGCTTCACCACAGATACGCAGTATTTT.

The chain is built from TRBV27 and TRBJ2-1, with 8 bases identical to TRBD2. Germline loops: CDR1 MNHEY, CDR2 SMNVEV (reference sequence). The V and J ends lost 5 bases and 4 bases, in that order; junction bases with no gene match: 16. The CDR3 has 18 residues. CDR3: CASSQKRGASGYYNEQFF. CDR3 in DNA: TGTGCCAGCAGTCAAAAACGAGGCGCTAGCGGGTATTACAATGAGCAGTTCTTC.

Only a few counts were recorded for this clonotype. The chain combines TRBV20-1 with TRBJ2-5; D possibly corresponds to TRBD2 (6 bases). This CDR3 contains 14 residues. The ends were cut back, 6 bases at V and 2 bases at J, with 16 bases in the middle. CDR1 and CDR2 (germline): DFQATT, SNEGSKA (reference sequence). CDR3 DNA sequence: TGCAGTGCCCCACCCCGCGGACTACAAGAGACCCAGTACTTC. This gives the protein CSAPPRGLQETQYF.

The chain links TRBV7-2 to TRBJ2-5; 11 bases are a match to TRBD1. The V and J ends lost 3 bases and 5 bases, in that order; junction bases with no gene match: 8. Germline V gives CDR1 SGHTA, CDR2 FQGNSA. CDR3 length: 16 amino acids. CDR3 nucleotide sequence: TGTGCCAGCAGCTTGAGCTGGACAGGGGGCCGGGAGACCCAGTACTTC. It codes for CASSLSWTGGRETQYF.

The J gene is TRBJ2-7, the V gene TRBV11-2; D unresolved. The CDR3 length is 14 residues. CDR1 is SGHAT and CDR2 is FQNNGV in the germline V gene. V was trimmed by 1 base and J by 1 base, leaving 8 bases between them. The CDR3 coding sequence is TGTGCCAGCAGCTTAGTTTCGGCTTCCTACGAGCAGTACTTC. Its protein is CASSLVSASYEQYF. The full variable domain, with the rest looked up from reference TRBV11-2 and TRBJ2-7, is EAGVAQSPRYKIIEKRQSVAFWCNPISGHATLYWYQQILGQGPKLLIQFQNNGVVDDSQLPKDRFSAERLKGVDSTLKIQPAKLEDSAVYLCASSLVSASYEQYFGPGTRLTVT.

This chain links TRBV6-2 or TRBV6-3 with TRBJ1-6; D unresolved. The V end lost 6 bases, the J end lost 0 bases, and 9 bases lay between the germline ends. The germline V gene has CDR1 MNHEY and CDR2 SVGEGT. The CDR3 is 15 amino acids. In DNA form, the CDR3 reads TGTGCCAGCAGCACGCAGAGCTCCTATAATTCACCCCTCCACTTT. Encoded protein: CASSTQSSYNSPLHF.

A remark on this clonotype: The junction departs from the called germline gene at one end, perhaps through a read error. The chain uses TRBV9 and TRBJ2-1; 7 nucleotides align to TRBD2. The germline CDR1 and CDR2 sequences are SGDLS and YYNGEE. CDR3 size: 15 residues. The CDR3 loop is CTSSVSGLPYNEQFF. DNA of the CDR3: TGTACCAGCAGCGTATCGGGACTACCTTACAATGAGCAGTTCTTC. The full variable domain, its missing parts supplied by reference TRBV9 and TRBJ2-1, is DSGVTQTPKHLITATGQRVTLRCSPRSGDLSVYWYQQSLDQGLQFLIQYYNGEERAKGNILERFSAQQFPDLHSELNLSSLELGDSALYFCTSSVSGLPYNEQFFGPGTRLTVL.

The chain links TRBV19 to TRBJ2-1, with a weak D call TRBD2 (5 bases). The CDR3 sequence is 13 residues long. CDR1 and CDR2 from the germline V gene are LNHDA and SQIVND (reference sequence). V was trimmed by 5 bases and J by 8 bases, leaving 13 bases between them. The CDR3 DNA sequence: TGTGCCAGTAGTCTCTTAGCGAGGGATGAGCAGTTCTTC. It encodes CASSLLARDEQFF.

DNA of the CDR3: TGTGCTAGTGTTCTTCAGAACACTGAAGCTTTCTTT. It specifies CASVLQNTEAFF. The V call is TRBV12-5, the J call TRBJ1-1; D is unresolved. The V end was cut by 7 bases, the J end by 1 base, with 7 bases between. Germline V gene lookup returns CDR1 LGHNT and CDR2 FRNRAP. CDR3 length: 12 residues.

This clonotype has more than one count but fewer than ten. This sequence joins TRBV3-1 and TRBJ2-3; TRBD1 matches at 9 bases. CDR1 LGHDT and CDR2 YNNKEL come from the germline V gene (reference sequence). With 4 bases clipped from V and 4 bases from J, the junction kept 9 bases outside the gene matches. There are 16 residues in the CDR3. In DNA form, the CDR3 reads TGTGCCAGCAGCCTACACAGGGGGCTGGTGCCAGATACGCAGTATTTT. Encoded protein: CASSLHRGLVPDTQYF.

This clonotype has only a few counts. The rearrangement links TRBV20-1 to TRBJ1-1, with a weak D call TRBD1 (5 bases). This CDR3 region has 13 residues. V was trimmed by 0 bases and J by 6 bases, leaving 11 bases between them. From germline, CDR1 is DFQATT and CDR2 SNEGSKA (reference sequence). CDR3 nucleotides: TGCAGTGCTAGAGAATCAGGGTTGGCTGAAGCTTTCTTT. This sequence encodes CSARESGLAEAFF.

The V and J genes are TRBV12-3 or TRBV12-4 and TRBJ2-1; 10 bases line up with TRBD1. This CDR3 spans 15 amino acids. Germline trimming cut 7 bases from V and 8 bases from J; bases unmatched to any gene: 11. CDR3 residues: CASTLPGQGLDEQFF. In DNA form, the CDR3 reads TGTGCCAGCACCCTTCCGGGACAGGGGCTCGATGAGCAGTTCTTC.

The rearrangement uses TRBV20-1 and TRBJ1-1; TRBD1 is a possible D gene (5 bases). This CDR3 has 14 residues. Germline loops: CDR1 DFQATT, CDR2 SNEGSKA (reference sequence). The V end lost 1 base, the J end lost 5 bases, and 14 bases lay between the germline ends. CDR3 region: CSARGLGGWTEAFF. CDR3 sequence (DNA): TGCAGTGCTAGAGGTCTCGGGGGATGGACTGAAGCTTTCTTT.

In its sample, this clonotype was seen a few times. This rearrangement joins TRBV5-1 to TRBJ2-5; 7 bases agree with TRBD1. Germline CDR1 SGHRS, CDR2 YFSETQ. The CDR3 is 15 residues long. V shed 0 bases, J shed 0 bases, and the junction held 2 bases outside the gene matches. This chain's CDR3 is CASSLETGDQETQYF. The CDR3 region has the DNA TGCGCCAGCAGCTTGGAAACAGGGGACCAAGAGACCCAGTACTTC.

This clonotype appeared a few times. The rearrangement uses TRBV15 and TRBJ2-5; no clear D gene. V was trimmed by 0 bases and J by 1 base, leaving 9 bases between them. The CDR3 contains 15 residues. Germline values: CDR1 LNHNV, CDR2 YYDKDF (reference sequence). In DNA form, the CDR3 reads TGTGCCACCAGCAGAGAACCAGGTTTCCAAGAGACCCAGTACTTC. Translated: CATSREPGFQETQYF.

The J gene is TRBJ2-7, the V gene TRBV20-1; D assignment may be TRBD1 or TRBD2 (5 bases each). V dropped 6 bases and J dropped 0 bases, with 12 bases sitting between them. Germline V gene data show CDR1 as DFQATT and CDR2 as SNEGSKA (reference sequence). The CDR3 sequence is 13 residues long. The CDR3, as DNA: TGCAGTGCGGGACCGATGAGCTCCTACGAGCAGTACTTC. Amino acids: CSAGPMSSYEQYF.

This clonotype was seen a few times. V gene TRBV2 combines with J gene TRBJ2-1; D uncertain. Germline V lookup: CDR1 SNHLY, CDR2 FYNNEI. Trimming pared 8 bases from V and 10 bases from J, leaving 9 bases between. The CDR3 covers 10 residues. This CDR3 reads CASAGFEQFF. DNA for the CDR3: TGTGCCAGCGCCGGGTTCGAGCAGTTCTTC.

The chain combines TRBV7-8 with TRBJ1-4; D perhaps matches TRBD1 (6 bases). Trimming shortened V by 2 bases and J by 8 bases, and 12 bases separated the two germline ends. Germline V lookup: CDR1 SGHVS, CDR2 FQNEAQ. The CDR3 consists of 14 residues. The CDR3 DNA sequence: TGTGCCAGCAGCTTAATGTCAGGGGACGAAAAACTGTTTTTT. Residues: CASSLMSGDEKLFF.

This clonotype was observed many times. V and J are TRBV29-1 and TRBJ2-4, with D possibly being TRBD1 or TRBD2 (5 bases each). Per the germline V gene, CDR1 is SQVTM and CDR2 is ANQGSEA. V lost 6 bases to trimming and J lost 2 bases, with 11 bases between them. The CDR3 loop spans 13 amino acids. This CDR3 is CSVSPGPKNIQYF. The DNA of the CDR3 is TGCAGCGTATCACCGGGACCCAAAAACATTCAGTACTTC.

The CDR3 region is CASTFRGGASYEQYF. CDR3 DNA: TGTGCCAGCACTTTCCGGGGAGGAGCTAGCTACGAGCAGTACTTC. This chain links TRBV7-9 with TRBJ2-7; weak D call: TRBD2 (6 bases). CDR3 size: 15 residues. The germline V gene encodes CDR1 SEHNR and CDR2 FQNEAQ (reference sequence). V lost 7 bases and J lost 3, with 19 bases in between.